Listed below are T cell receptor beta chains from one sample, sequenced in a study of CD8 T cells in ankylosing spondylitis. MiXCR, run by TCRdb on the 5' RACE reads, gives a single entry per CDR3 protein. The table has about 340,000 distinct CDR3 sequences, about 15% seen once. Sequencing was performed on blood, either unsorted or a sorted T cell fraction (not recorded which). These TCRs come from a male donor with ankylosing spondylitis or in good health (not recorded which). Each CDR3 is given without its conserved first and last residue.

j_call: TRBJ2-3; v_call: TRBV9; cdr3_aa: ASSARGGVYGTDTQY
j_call: TRBJ2-6; v_call: TRBV12-3/TRBV12-4; cdr3_aa: ASSFLGQVISGANVLT
j_call: TRBJ2-2; v_call: TRBV5-1; cdr3_aa: ASSSIQGTTGELF
j_call: TRBJ2-2; v_call: TRBV29-1; cdr3_aa: SVDGPTNTGELF
j_call: TRBJ2-7; v_call: TRBV9; cdr3_aa: ASSVGAGTGGEQY
j_call: TRBJ1-1; v_call: TRBV7-9; cdr3_aa: ASSRAAEAF
j_call: TRBJ2-1; v_call: TRBV7-9; cdr3_aa: ASSFGSISQHNEQF
j_call: TRBJ2-1; v_call: TRBV5-1; cdr3_aa: ASSLAGVRNQF
j_call: TRBJ2-6; v_call: TRBV29-1; cdr3_aa: SVATGVTGANVLT
j_call: TRBJ1-2; v_call: TRBV12-3/TRBV12-4; cdr3_aa: ASSYRTRET
j_call: TRBJ1-1; v_call: TRBV6-5; cdr3_aa: ASSLEGRTEAF
j_call: TRBJ2-4; v_call: TRBV5-6; cdr3_aa: ASSKENIQY
j_call: TRBJ2-1; v_call: TRBV5-5; cdr3_aa: ASSSHLGGGSSYNEQF
j_call: TRBJ1-6; v_call: TRBV12-3/TRBV12-4; cdr3_aa: ASSFGGGLGHSPLH
j_call: TRBJ2-3; v_call: TRBV9; cdr3_aa: ASSLGPPHTDTQY
j_call: TRBJ2-1; v_call: TRBV5-1; cdr3_aa: ASSLGLGLSSYNEQF
j_call: TRBJ2-3; v_call: TRBV2; cdr3_aa: ASLGGKDTQY